The 13 T cell receptor beta chains below were found in one sample sequenced in a study of T-cell reconstitution after alpha-beta-depleted transplantation in children. Researchers prepared the TCRbeta library using unique molecular identifiers, the study reports. TCRdb reanalysed the PCR reads using MiXCR and keeps one entry per CDR3 protein. The repertoire has about a million distinct CDR3 sequences, about 29% of them found once; the top ten carry over 25%. Sequencing was performed on PBMCs, mostly from graft donor cells, taken 360 days after TCRalphabeta/CD19-depleted stem cell transplant. All receptors derive from a boy less than two years old who had a stem cell transplant for SCID, so the T cells may come from the graft donor.

The chain carries TRBV7-9 and TRBJ2-7; 9 nucleotides match TRBD2. The CDR3 totals 15 residues. V dropped 2 bases and J dropped 6; count of bases not matched to a gene: 8. Germline-derived CDR1 and CDR2 are SEHNR and FQNEAQ (reference sequence). For the CDR3, the DNA is TGTGCCAGCAGCTTAATTCGCGGGGGGGCAGGCGAGCAGTACTTC. Translated: CASSLIRGGAGEQYF.

In its sample, this clonotype was seen a few times. The rearrangement links TRBV29-1 to TRBJ2-3, with D perhaps given as TRBD1 or TRBD2 (6 bases each). The V end lost 2 bases, the J end lost 0 bases, and 18 bases lay between the germline ends. This CDR3 region has 17 residues. Germline V gives CDR1 SQVTM, CDR2 ANQGSEA. CDR3 in amino acids: CSVEPLGGGSSTDTQYF. The DNA of the CDR3 is TGCAGCGTTGAACCCCTGGGGGGCGGCTCCAGCACAGATACGCAGTATTTT.

The V call is TRBV9, the J call TRBJ2-7; tentatively, D is TRBD1 (5 bases). Germline CDR1 and CDR2: SGDLS and YYNGEE. CDR3 length: 17 residues. V lost 0 bases to trimming and J lost 6 bases, with 22 bases between them. CDR3 nucleotide sequence: TGTGCCAGCAGCGTAGACGTATTAGGAGCCCTAAGGGGCGAGCAGTACTTC. Amino acid sequence: CASSVDVLGALRGEQYF.

The chain uses TRBV15 and TRBJ2-5; D uncertain. Germline assignment: CDR1 LNHNV and CDR2 YYDKDF (reference sequence). Trimming left V 1 base short and J 2 bases short, with 14 bases between. This CDR3 spans 16 amino acids. CDR3 DNA: TGTGCCACCAGCAGAGTTTTGAAGAGGAATCAAGAGACCCAGTACTTC. Translation gives CATSRVLKRNQETQYF.

This chain connects TRBV6-5 to TRBJ2-1; 7 bases align to TRBD1. Losses at the gene ends were 1 base for V and 0 bases for J; bases not matched to a gene: 6. The CDR3 sequence is 17 residues long. Germline CDR1 reads MNHEY; CDR2 reads SVGAGI. The CDR3 reads CASSYFPRGSSYNEQFF. The CDR3 nucleotides read TGTGCCAGCAGTTACTTCCCCAGGGGGAGCTCCTACAATGAGCAGTTCTTC.

This chain connects TRBV6-1 to TRBJ2-7, with 9 bases that match TRBD1. The CDR3 totals 14 residues. Per the germline V gene, CDR1 is MNHNS and CDR2 is SASEGT. The trim removed 2 bases at V and 2 bases at J, leaving 1 base unmatched. The CDR3 DNA is TGTGCCAGCAGTGAATGGGACAGGGCCTACGAGCAGTACTTC. This encodes CASSEWDRAYEQYF.

This clonotype was observed a handful of times. The J gene is TRBJ2-3, the V gene TRBV7-2; no firm D call. The CDR3 spans 13 residues. The germline V gene encodes CDR1 SGHTA and CDR2 FQGNSA. Trimming stripped 4 bases from V and 6 bases from J, with 11 bases between. The CDR3 DNA reads as TGTGCCAGCAGCTCCCAGAGCTTCGATACGCAGTATTTT. As protein: CASSSQSFDTQYF.

This chain links TRBV6-2 or TRBV6-3 with TRBJ2-3, with D perhaps TRBD1 (6 bases). V was pared by 4 bases and J by 4 bases, with 12 bases between. This CDR3 has 14 residues. Per the germline V gene, CDR1 is MNHEY and CDR2 is SVGEGT. The CDR3 DNA sequence: TGTGCCAGCAGTTCCAGGGGTTATTCAGATACGCAGTATTTT. This encodes CASSSRGYSDTQYF.

The chain joins TRBV3-1 to TRBJ1-1; tentative D call: TRBD1 (5 bases). Trimming removed 1 base at V and 4 bases at J, with 16 bases between. The CDR3 runs 16 residues. Per germline, CDR1 LGHDT and CDR2 YNNKEL (reference sequence). This chain's CDR3 is CASSQVGPTGITEAFF. The CDR3 coding sequence is TGTGCCAGCAGCCAAGTGGGACCTACGGGTATCACTGAAGCTTTCTTT.

This clonotype turned up a few times. V is TRBV12-3 or TRBV12-4 and J is TRBJ2-5; D not resolved. Trimming left V 2 bases short and J 6 bases short, with 13 bases between. The CDR3 sequence is 14 residues long. This CDR3 reads CASSLLLVIQTQYF. CDR3 DNA: TGTGCCAGCAGTTTACTACTGGTAATACAGACCCAGTACTTC.

V is TRBV12-5 and J is TRBJ2-1, with 8 bases aligning to TRBD1. The germline gives CDR1 LGHNT, CDR2 FRNRAP. CDR3 length equals 14 residues. J lost 1 base, V lost 6 bases, and 2 bases had no gene match. CDR3 protein: CASGRQGSYNEQFF. CDR3 DNA: TGTGCTAGTGGGCGACAGGGGTCCTACAATGAGCAGTTCTTC.

The rearrangement links TRBV20-1 to TRBJ2-4, with TRBD2 matching 7 bases. The CDR3 has 16 residues. V trimming: 0 bases; J trimming: 6 bases; junction bases outside the gene matches: 11. From germline, CDR1 is DFQATT and CDR2 SNEGSKA (reference sequence). The CDR3 protein is CSARDLPSGFSNIQYF. CDR3 nucleotide sequence: TGCAGTGCTAGAGATCTCCCTAGCGGATTTTCAAACATTCAGTACTTC.

The chain joins TRBV5-1 to TRBJ2-3; 8 bases map to TRBD1. Germline CDR1 and CDR2: SGHRS and YFSETQ. The CDR3 is made up of 17 amino acids. With 0 bases clipped from V and 1 base from J, the junction kept 7 bases outside the gene matches. CDR3 protein: CASSLVPLGQGTDTQYF. The CDR3 DNA reads as TGCGCCAGCAGCTTGGTCCCCTTGGGACAGGGCACAGATACGCAGTATTTT.